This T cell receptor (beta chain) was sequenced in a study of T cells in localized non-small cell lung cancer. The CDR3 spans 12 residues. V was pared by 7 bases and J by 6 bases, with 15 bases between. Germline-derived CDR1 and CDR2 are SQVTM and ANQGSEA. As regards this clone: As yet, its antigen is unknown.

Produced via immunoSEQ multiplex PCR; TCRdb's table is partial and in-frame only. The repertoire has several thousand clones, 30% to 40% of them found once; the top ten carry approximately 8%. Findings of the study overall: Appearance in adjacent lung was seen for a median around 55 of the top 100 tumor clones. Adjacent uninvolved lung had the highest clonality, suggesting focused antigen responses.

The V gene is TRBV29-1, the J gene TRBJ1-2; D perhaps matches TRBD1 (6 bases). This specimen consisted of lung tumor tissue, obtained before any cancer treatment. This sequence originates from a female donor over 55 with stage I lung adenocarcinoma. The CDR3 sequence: CSARTDGDGYTF. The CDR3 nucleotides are TGCAGCGCAAGGACAGATGGAGATGGCTACACCTTC.